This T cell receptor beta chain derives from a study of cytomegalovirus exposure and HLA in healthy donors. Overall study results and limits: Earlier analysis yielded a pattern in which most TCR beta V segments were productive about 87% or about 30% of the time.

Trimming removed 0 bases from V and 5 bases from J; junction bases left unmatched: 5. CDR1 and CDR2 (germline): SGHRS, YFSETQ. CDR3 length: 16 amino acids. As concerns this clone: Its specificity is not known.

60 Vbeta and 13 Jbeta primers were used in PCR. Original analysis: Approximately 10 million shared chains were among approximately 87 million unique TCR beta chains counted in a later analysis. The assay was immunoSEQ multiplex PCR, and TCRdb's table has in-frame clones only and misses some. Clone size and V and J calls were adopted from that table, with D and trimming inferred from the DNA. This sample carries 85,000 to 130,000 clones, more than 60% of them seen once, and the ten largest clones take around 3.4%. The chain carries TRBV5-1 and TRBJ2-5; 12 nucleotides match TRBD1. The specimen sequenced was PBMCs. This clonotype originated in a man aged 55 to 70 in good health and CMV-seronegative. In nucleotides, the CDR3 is TGCGCCAGCAGCTTGGCGGGACAGGGGGCGGGGGAGACCCAGTACTTC. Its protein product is CASSLAGQGAGETQYF.